The rows below give T cell receptor beta chains drawn from one sample of a study of T cell repertoires in cytomegalovirus infection. Using its own MiXCR run on the reads, TCRdb lists one record per CDR3 protein. The sample has roughly 720,000 distinct CDR3 sequences; 35% to 40% are singletons. The sequenced sample consisted of PBMCs. Receptor source: a human donor in good health (CMV status not recorded). Some clones in this sample may be carry-over from other donors' samples. Each CDR3 is given with its conserved first and last residue. A D gene is named only where the DNA matches it firmly. Part of the rows lack a size; the others show once, few, many or a class for expanded clones.

J gene,CDR3 length,clone size,V gene,D gene,CDR3 protein,CDR3 DNA
TRBJ1-5,16,.,TRBV6-1,.,CASSEVAVYSNQPQHF,TGTGCCAGCAGTGAAGTGGCAGTTTATAGCAATCAGCCCCAGCATTTT
TRBJ1-1,14,many,TRBV7-8,TRBD1,CASSLDRGQTEAFF,TGTGCCAGCAGCTTAGACAGGGGGCAAACTGAAGCTTTCTTT
TRBJ1-4,15,.,TRBV20-1,.,CSAFTVDRRNEKLFF,TGCAGTGCATTTACAGTTGACAGGAGGAATGAAAAACTGTTTTTT
TRBJ2-1,15,.,TRBV6-4,TRBD2,CARTGTSGIRNEQFF,TGTGCCAGAACCGGGACTAGCGGGATTCGGAATGAGCAGTTCTTC
TRBJ2-7,15,.,TRBV11-1,TRBD2,CASSRGLADYYEQYF,TGTGCCAGCAGCAGGGGACTAGCGGATTACTACGAGCAGTACTTC
TRBJ2-5,15,.,TRBV11-2,.,CASSLGGLNWETQYF,TGTGCCAGCAGCTTAGGCGGCCTCAATTGGGAGACCCAGTACTTC
TRBJ2-7,15,many,TRBV28,.,CASFSPVSNPYEQYF,TGTGCCAGCTTCTCCCCGGTGTCCAACCCCTACGAGCAGTACTTC
TRBJ1-1,15,.,TRBV19,TRBD1,CASSPTDRGYTEAFF,TGTGCCAGTAGTCCGACCGACAGGGGGTACACTGAAGCTTTCTTT
TRBJ2-7,13,.,TRBV11-3,.,CASSLQSGREQYF,TGTGCCAGCAGCCTCCAGTCTGGTCGCGAGCAGTACTTC
TRBJ2-1,15,few,TRBV11-1,TRBD1,CASSLRDRESNEQFF,TGTGCCAGCAGCCTCCGGGACAGAGAGAGCAATGAGCAGTTCTTC
TRBJ2-3,20,few,TRBV28,TRBD2,CASSGMLGLAGGSSTDTQYF,TGTGCCAGCAGCGGTATGCTTGGACTAGCGGGGGGCTCTAGCACAGATACGCAGTATTTT
TRBJ2-5,14,many,TRBV9,TRBD1,CASSLGQGWETQYF,TGTGCCAGCAGCCTTGGACAGGGGTGGGAGACCCAGTACTTC
TRBJ1-5,14,few,TRBV7-2,.,CASSLGGSGGAQHF,TGTGCCAGCAGCTTAGGAGGTAGCGGGGGAGCCCAGCATTTT
TRBJ2-3,16,few,TRBV5-4,TRBD2,CASSLIGGREPDTQYF,TGTGCCAGCAGCTTGATAGGCGGGAGGGAACCAGATACGCAGTATTTT
TRBJ1-1,14,.,TRBV7-9,.,CASSSKPGNTEAFF,TGTGCCAGCAGCTCAAAGCCCGGGAACACTGAAGCTTTCTTT
TRBJ1-1,13,few,TRBV6-2/TRBV6-3,.,CASSRQAGTEAFF,TGTGCCAGCAGTCGACAGGCCGGCACTGAAGCTTTCTTT
TRBJ2-4,15,.,TRBV23-1,.,CASSQGADSKNIQYF,TGCGCCAGCAGTCAAGGGGCGGACTCTAAAAACATTCAGTACTTC
TRBJ1-5,14,once,TRBV7-2,.,CASSLTGPSQPQHF,TGTGCCAGCAGCTTGACAGGTCCGTCCCAGCCCCAGCATTTT
TRBJ1-2,18,.,TRBV6-6,.,CASSWGEGRGAGDYGYTF,TGTGCCAGCAGTTGGGGGGAGGGTCGGGGGGCCGGTGACTATGGCTACACCTTC
TRBJ1-2,14,.,TRBV19,TRBD1,CASTGQGRNYGYTF,TGTGCCAGTACCGGACAGGGGAGAAACTATGGCTACACCTTC
TRBJ2-1,15,.,TRBV6-5,.,CASSRHRFPYNEQFF,TGTGCCAGCAGCCGCCACAGGTTCCCCTACAATGAGCAGTTCTTC
TRBJ2-1,18,.,TRBV7-2,.,CASSQAFGLGANYNEQFF,TGTGCCAGCAGCCAAGCGTTTGGATTGGGGGCGAACTACAATGAGCAGTTCTTC
TRBJ2-2,13,.,TRBV6-2/TRBV6-3,.,CASVRRLTGELFF,TGTGCCAGCGTCCGTCGACTAACCGGGGAGCTGTTTTTT
TRBJ1-6,15,.,TRBV7-9,.,CASSLLQGPNSPLHF,TGTGCCAGCAGCCTTCTACAGGGTCCTAATTCACCCCTCCACTTT
TRBJ1-5,17,.,TRBV6-2/TRBV6-3,TRBD1,CASRKDLLDRVNQPQHF,TGTGCCAGCAGGAAAGACCTCCTGGACAGGGTCAATCAGCCCCAGCATTTT
TRBJ2-7,14,.,TRBV19,TRBD2,CASSPWGLAGAQYF,TGTGCCAGTAGTCCCTGGGGACTAGCGGGAGCCCAGTACTTC
TRBJ2-7,16,.,TRBV7-2,.,CASSRTQGLSSYEQYF,TGTGCCAGCAGCCGGACCCAGGGACTCAGCTCCTACGAGCAGTACTTC
TRBJ1-5,12,few,TRBV7-6,.,CASSLGTGPQHF,TGTGCCAGCAGTCTCGGTACGGGGCCCCAGCATTTT
TRBJ1-1,16,.,TRBV9,.,CASSVVEGRQNTEAFF,TGTGCCAGCAGCGTAGTAGAGGGAAGGCAGAACACTGAAGCTTTCTTT
TRBJ1-5,13,few,TRBV6-2/TRBV6-3,.,CASSYSRNQPQHF,TGTGCCAGCAGTTACAGCCGGAATCAGCCCCAGCATTTT
TRBJ2-1,15,.,TRBV24-1,TRBD1,CATRRTGTGGDEQFF,TGTGCCACCAGACGAACCGGGACAGGGGGCGATGAGCAGTTCTTC
TRBJ2-7,17,.,TRBV7-9,.,CASSLGRGAKASYEQYF,TGTGCCAGCAGCTTAGGGAGGGGGGCCAAGGCATCCTACGAGCAGTACTTC
TRBJ2-5,17,.,TRBV24-1,.,CATSTGPLAKYQETQYF,TGTGCCACCAGCACAGGGCCTCTCGCTAAGTACCAAGAGACCCAGTACTTC
TRBJ2-7,15,few,TRBV5-4,TRBD2,CASSLDSGRAHEQYF,TGTGCCAGCAGCCTGGATAGCGGGAGGGCCCACGAGCAGTACTTC
TRBJ2-3,14,few,TRBV12-3/TRBV12-4,.,CASSLKLDTDTQYF,TGTGCCAGCAGTTTGAAGCTAGACACAGATACGCAGTATTTT
TRBJ1-3,13,few,TRBV7-2,.,CASSPWAGNTIYF,TGTGCCAGCAGCCCTTGGGCTGGAAACACCATATATTTT
TRBJ2-7,15,few,TRBV12-3/TRBV12-4,.,CASSSTDGVLWEQYF,TGTGCCAGCAGCTCCACCGACGGAGTCCTCTGGGAGCAGTACTTC
TRBJ2-3,15,.,TRBV28,.,CASSLAGRITDTQYF,TGTGCCAGCAGTTTAGCGGGAAGGATCACAGATACGCAGTATTTT
TRBJ2-2,14,.,TRBV24-1,.,CATKPQGITGELFF,TGTGCCACCAAACCGCAGGGAATCACCGGGGAGCTGTTTTTT
TRBJ2-7,16,.,TRBV5-6,.,CASTPEGRGRFYEQYF,TGTGCCAGCACCCCTGAGGGACGGGGGCGATTCTACGAGCAGTACTTC
TRBJ2-1,16,.,TRBV3-1,TRBD2,CASSSSSGSGYNEQFF,TGTGCCAGCAGCTCGTCTAGCGGGAGCGGCTACAATGAGCAGTTCTTC
TRBJ1-2,13,few,TRBV19,.,CATLQDTPHGYTF,TGTGCCACTCTACAGGACACCCCCCATGGCTACACCTTC
TRBJ1-3,13,many,TRBV27,.,CASSRGGKNTIYF,TGTGCCAGCAGTCGTGGGGGAAAGAACACCATATATTTT
TRBJ1-2,14,.,TRBV28,.,CASSLRGFVYGYTF,TGTGCCAGCAGTTTAAGGGGCTTCGTATATGGCTACACCTTC
TRBJ2-1,13,few,TRBV5-1,.,CASSQTTSNEQFF,TGCGCCAGCAGCCAAACAACTAGCAATGAGCAGTTCTTC
TRBJ1-2,13,few,TRBV7-2,.,CASSPRGLSGYTF,TGTGCCAGCAGCCCTAGGGGTCTGAGTGGCTACACCTTC
TRBJ2-7,11,.,TRBV5-6,.,CASTWDNEQYF,TGTGCCAGCACTTGGGACAACGAGCAGTACTTC
TRBJ2-1,13,.,TRBV27,.,CASSIKTGKEQFF,TGTGCCAGCAGTATTAAAACAGGGAAGGAGCAGTTCTTC
TRBJ1-1,13,.,TRBV27,.,CASSPNRDTEAFF,TGTGCCAGCAGTCCAAACAGGGACACTGAAGCTTTCTTT
TRBJ1-6,14,many,TRBV7-6,.,CASSLAGLGTPLHF,TGTGCCAGCAGCTTAGCCGGGCTTGGGACACCCCTCCACTTT
TRBJ1-4,15,.,TRBV3-1,TRBD1,CASSQDPRGREKLFF,TGTGCCAGCAGCCAAGATCCCAGGGGGAGGGAAAAACTGTTTTTT
TRBJ1-2,14,few,TRBV15,.,CATSRDPQLYGYTF,TGTGCCACCAGCAGAGATCCCCAGCTCTATGGCTACACCTTC
TRBJ2-2,16,.,TRBV7-2,TRBD1,CASSSLGQGLTGELFF,TGTGCCAGCAGCTCCCTGGGACAGGGACTAACCGGGGAGCTGTTTTTT
TRBJ1-5,11,few,TRBV6-1,.,CASVRRGHLHF,TGTGCCAGCGTACGACGAGGACATTTGCATTTT
TRBJ2-1,12,.,TRBV6-5,.,CASSYPPDEQFF,TGTGCCAGCAGTTACCCCCCGGATGAGCAGTTCTTC
TRBJ1-3,12,few,TRBV28,.,CASMVSGNTIYF,TGTGCCAGCATGGTCTCTGGAAACACCATATATTTT
TRBJ2-1,13,many,TRBV7-8,.,CASSLEISNEQFF,TGTGCCAGCAGCTTAGAGATCAGCAATGAGCAGTTCTTC